This TCR beta chain appears in the sequencing data of a study of OX40 agonist ivuxolimab in advanced cancers. As for the study in general: The patients received agonistic anti-OX40 (CD134) antibody ivuxolimab.

This clone has a single count. Germline values: CDR1 SGHVS, CDR2 FNYEAQ. The CDR3 spans 16 residues. The V and J ends lost 5 bases and 2 bases respectively, with 16 bases between them. Generated by immunoSEQ multiplex PCR, the TCRdb table keeps only in-frame clones and is missing some. This sample has 50,000 to 75,000 clones, with approximately 86% found just once. Sequencing used CD4+ or CD8+ T cells sorted from blood, obtained in a trial of the OX40 agonist ivuxolimab. This receptor was obtained from an adult with an advanced solid tumor such as melanoma, head and neck, liver or kidney cancer. The rearrangement joins TRBV7-6 to TRBJ2-1, with D perhaps TRBD1 or TRBD2 (5 bases each). The CDR3, as DNA: TGTGCCAGCAGCGAAAAATCCGGGACGGCCTACAATGAGCAGTTCTTC. It yields the protein CASSEKSGTAYNEQFF.